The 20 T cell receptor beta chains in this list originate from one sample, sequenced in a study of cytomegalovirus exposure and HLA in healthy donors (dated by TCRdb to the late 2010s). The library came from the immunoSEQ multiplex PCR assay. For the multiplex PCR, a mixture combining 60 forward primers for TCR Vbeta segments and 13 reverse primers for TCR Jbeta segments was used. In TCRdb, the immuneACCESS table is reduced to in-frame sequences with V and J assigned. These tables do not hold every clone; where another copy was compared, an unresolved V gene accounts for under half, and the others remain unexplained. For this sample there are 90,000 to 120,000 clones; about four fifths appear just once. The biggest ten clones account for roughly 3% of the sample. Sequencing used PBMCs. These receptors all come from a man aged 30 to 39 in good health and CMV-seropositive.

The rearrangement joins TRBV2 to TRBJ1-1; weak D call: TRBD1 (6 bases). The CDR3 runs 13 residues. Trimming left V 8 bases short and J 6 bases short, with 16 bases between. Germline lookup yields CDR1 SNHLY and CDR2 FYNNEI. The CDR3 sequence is CASGQTVVAEAFF. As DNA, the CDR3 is TGTGCCAGCGGACAGACAGTTGTTGCTGAAGCTTTCTTT.

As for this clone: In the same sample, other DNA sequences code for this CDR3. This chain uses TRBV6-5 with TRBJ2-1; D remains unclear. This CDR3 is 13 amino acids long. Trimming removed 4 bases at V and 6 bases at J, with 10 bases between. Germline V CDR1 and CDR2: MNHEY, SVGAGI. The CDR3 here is CASSLTISNEQFF. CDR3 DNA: TGTGCCAGCAGTTTAACTATCTCCAATGAGCAGTTCTTC.

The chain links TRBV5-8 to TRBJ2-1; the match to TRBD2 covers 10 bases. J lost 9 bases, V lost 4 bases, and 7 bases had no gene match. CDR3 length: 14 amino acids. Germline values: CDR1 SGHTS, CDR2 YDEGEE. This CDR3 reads CASSPAGGRTEQFF. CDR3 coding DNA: TGTGCCAGCAGCCCAGCGGGGGGGCGTACTGAGCAGTTCTTC.

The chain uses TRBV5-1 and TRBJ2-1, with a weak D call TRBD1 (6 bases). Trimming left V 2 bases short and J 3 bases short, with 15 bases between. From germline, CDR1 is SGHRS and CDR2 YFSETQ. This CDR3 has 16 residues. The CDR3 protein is CASSFGGTRNYNEQFF. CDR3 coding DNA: TGCGCCAGCAGCTTTGGTGGGACAAGAAACTACAATGAGCAGTTCTTC.

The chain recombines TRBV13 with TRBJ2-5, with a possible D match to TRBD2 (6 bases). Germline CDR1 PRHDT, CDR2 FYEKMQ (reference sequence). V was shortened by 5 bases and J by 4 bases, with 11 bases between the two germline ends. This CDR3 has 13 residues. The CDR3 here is CASSQTRVETQYF. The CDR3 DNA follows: TGTGCCAGCAGCCAGACTAGGGTAGAGACCCAGTACTTC.

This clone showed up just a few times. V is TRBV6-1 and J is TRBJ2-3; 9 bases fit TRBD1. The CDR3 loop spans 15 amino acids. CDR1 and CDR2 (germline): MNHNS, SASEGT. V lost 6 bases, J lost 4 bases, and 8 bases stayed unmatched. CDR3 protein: CASSRQGGAADTQYF. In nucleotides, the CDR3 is TGTGCCAGCAGCAGACAGGGGGGGGCCGCAGATACGCAGTATTTT.

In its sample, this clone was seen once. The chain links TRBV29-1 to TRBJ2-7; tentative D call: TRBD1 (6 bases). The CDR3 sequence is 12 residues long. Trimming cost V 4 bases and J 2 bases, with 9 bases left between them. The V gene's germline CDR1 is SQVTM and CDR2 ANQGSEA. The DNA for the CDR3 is TGCAGCGTTGTGGACAGCACCTACGAGCAGTACTTC. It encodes CSVVDSTYEQYF.

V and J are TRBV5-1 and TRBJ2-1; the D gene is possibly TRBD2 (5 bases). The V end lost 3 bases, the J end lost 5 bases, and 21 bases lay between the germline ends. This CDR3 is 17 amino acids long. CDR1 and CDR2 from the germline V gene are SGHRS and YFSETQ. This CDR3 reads CASSYASRVQANNEQFF. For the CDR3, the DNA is TGCGCCAGCAGCTATGCCTCGAGGGTACAAGCCAACAATGAGCAGTTCTTC.

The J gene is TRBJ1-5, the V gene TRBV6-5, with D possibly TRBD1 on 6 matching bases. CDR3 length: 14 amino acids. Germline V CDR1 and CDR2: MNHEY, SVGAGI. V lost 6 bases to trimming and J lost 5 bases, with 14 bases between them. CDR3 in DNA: TGTGCCAGCAGGGGGGCGCGTAAAGATCAGCCCCAGCATTTT. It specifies CASRGARKDQPQHF.

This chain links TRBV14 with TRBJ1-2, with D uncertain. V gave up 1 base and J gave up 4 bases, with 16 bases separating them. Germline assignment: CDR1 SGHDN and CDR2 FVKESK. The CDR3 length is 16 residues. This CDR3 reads CASSQARGGSGYGYTF. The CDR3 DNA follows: TGTGCCAGCAGCCAAGCTCGGGGTGGTTCTGGCTATGGCTACACCTTC.

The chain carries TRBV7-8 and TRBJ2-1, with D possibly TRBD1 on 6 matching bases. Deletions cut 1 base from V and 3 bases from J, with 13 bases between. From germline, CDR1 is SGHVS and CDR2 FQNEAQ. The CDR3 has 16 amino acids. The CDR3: CASSLDRTDSYNEQFF. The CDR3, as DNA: TGTGCCAGCAGCTTAGACCGGACGGACAGCTACAATGAGCAGTTCTTC.

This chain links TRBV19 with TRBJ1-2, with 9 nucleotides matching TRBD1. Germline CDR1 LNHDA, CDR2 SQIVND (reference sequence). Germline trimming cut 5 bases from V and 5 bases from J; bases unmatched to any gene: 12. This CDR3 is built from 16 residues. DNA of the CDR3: TGTGCCAGTAGTTTTACACCGGGACAGGGCCCTTATGGCTACACCTTC. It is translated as CASSFTPGQGPYGYTF.

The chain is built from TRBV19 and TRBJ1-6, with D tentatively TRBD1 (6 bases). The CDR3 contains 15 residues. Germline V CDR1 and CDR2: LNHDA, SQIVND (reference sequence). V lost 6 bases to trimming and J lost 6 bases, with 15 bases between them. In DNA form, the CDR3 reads TGTGCCAGTAGCCAAAGGGGGAGCTTTAATTCACCCCTCCACTTT. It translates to CASSQRGSFNSPLHF.

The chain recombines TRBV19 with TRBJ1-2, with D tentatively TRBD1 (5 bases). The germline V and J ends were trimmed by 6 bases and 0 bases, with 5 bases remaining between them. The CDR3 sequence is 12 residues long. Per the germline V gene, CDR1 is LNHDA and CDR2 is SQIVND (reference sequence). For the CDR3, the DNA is TGTGCCAGTAGGACAGCTAACTATGGCTACACCTTC. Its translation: CASRTANYGYTF.

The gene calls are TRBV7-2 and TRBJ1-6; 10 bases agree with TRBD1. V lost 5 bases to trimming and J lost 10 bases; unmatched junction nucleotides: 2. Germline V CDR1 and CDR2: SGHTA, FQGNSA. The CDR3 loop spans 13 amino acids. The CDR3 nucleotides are TGTGCCAGCAGCGACAGGGGGCTCTCACCCCTCCACTTT. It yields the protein CASSDRGLSPLHF.

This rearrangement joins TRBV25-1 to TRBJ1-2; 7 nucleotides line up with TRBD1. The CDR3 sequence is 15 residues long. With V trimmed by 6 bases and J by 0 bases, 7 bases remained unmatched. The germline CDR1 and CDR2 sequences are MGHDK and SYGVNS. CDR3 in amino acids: CASSRTGSSNYGYTF. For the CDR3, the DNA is TGTGCCAGCAGCAGGACAGGCAGTTCTAACTATGGCTACACCTTC.

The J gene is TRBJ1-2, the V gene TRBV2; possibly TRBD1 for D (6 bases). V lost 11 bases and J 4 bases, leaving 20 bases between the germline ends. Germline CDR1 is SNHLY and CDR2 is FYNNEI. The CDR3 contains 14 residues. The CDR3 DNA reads TGTGCCGGATACAGGGAGAATGAGATCTATGGCTACACCTTC. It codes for CAGYRENEIYGYTF.

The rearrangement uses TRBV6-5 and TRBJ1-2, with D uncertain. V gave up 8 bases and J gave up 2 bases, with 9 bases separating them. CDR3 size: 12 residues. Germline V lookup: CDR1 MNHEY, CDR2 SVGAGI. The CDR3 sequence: CASAPGNYGYTF. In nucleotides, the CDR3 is TGTGCCAGCGCCCCCGGGAACTATGGCTACACCTTC.

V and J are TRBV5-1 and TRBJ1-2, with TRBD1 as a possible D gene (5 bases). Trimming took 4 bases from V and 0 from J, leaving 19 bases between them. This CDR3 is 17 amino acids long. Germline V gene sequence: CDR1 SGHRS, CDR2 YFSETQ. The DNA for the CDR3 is TGCGCCAGCAGCCCCAGGGAGGCCAAAGGCGCTAACTATGGCTACACCTTC. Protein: CASSPREAKGANYGYTF.

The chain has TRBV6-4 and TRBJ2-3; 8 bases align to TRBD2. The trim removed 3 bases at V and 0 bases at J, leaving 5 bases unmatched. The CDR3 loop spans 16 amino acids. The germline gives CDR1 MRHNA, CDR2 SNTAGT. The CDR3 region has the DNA TGTGCCAGCAGTGAATCCGGCGGGGGGAGCACAGATACGCAGTATTTT. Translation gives CASSESGGGSTDTQYF.